A single sample gave rise to the 24 T cell receptor beta chains below, sequenced in a study of T cell changes during pregnancy in multiple sclerosis. Using immunoSEQ multiplex PCR, the repertoire was profiled, and TCRdb retains in-frame clones only, with some absent. The sample contains around 38,000 clones, 80% to 95% of which appear only once. Specimen: CD8+ T cells from peripheral blood mononuclear cells, collected in the third trimester of pregnancy. The receptors stem from a female donor with multiple sclerosis, enrolled in a pregnancy study.

This clone was detected a few times. The gene calls are TRBV4-2 and TRBJ1-2; D ambiguous. The CDR3 spans 15 residues. V lost 0 bases and J 1 base, leaving 9 bases between the germline ends. CDR1 and CDR2 (germline): LGHNA, YNFKEQ. The CDR3 DNA is TGTGCCAGCAGCCAAGACTGGGCGGGTAACTATGGCTACACCTTC. The encoded protein is CASSQDWAGNYGYTF.

This chain uses TRBV30 with TRBJ2-3, with 7 bases lining up with TRBD1. Germline V gene sequence: CDR1 GTSNPN, CDR2 SVGIG (reference sequence). With V trimmed by 0 bases and J by 3 bases, 6 bases remained unmatched. The CDR3 loop spans 15 amino acids. In DNA form, the CDR3 reads TGTGCCTGGAGTGTGGCCAGGGGGTGGACAGATACGCAGTATTTT. This encodes CAWSVARGWTDTQYF.

The rearrangement links TRBV14 to TRBJ2-3, with TRBD2 matching 7 bases. Germline CDR1 is SGHDN and CDR2 is FVKESK. V was pared by 6 bases and J by 0 bases, with 6 bases of the junction left unmatched. CDR3 length: 15 residues. In DNA form, the CDR3 reads TGTGCCAGCAGTCCCCGACTAGCCAGCACAGATACGCAGTATTTT. This codes for CASSPRLASTDTQYF.

The chain uses TRBV4-3 and TRBJ2-7; 7 nucleotides line up with TRBD1. This CDR3 is 15 amino acids long. With 4 bases clipped from V and 2 bases from J, the junction kept 8 bases outside the gene matches. Germline loops: CDR1 LGHNA, CDR2 YSLEER. The CDR3 reads CASSRTAGTAYEQYF. CDR3 bases: TGCGCCAGCAGCCGAACCGCCGGGACAGCCTACGAGCAGTACTTC.

The chain couples TRBV27 to TRBJ2-1, with 10 bases matching TRBD2. This CDR3 has 15 amino acids. Trimming took 2 bases from V and 9 from J; bases not matched to a gene: 7. The germline V gene encodes CDR1 MNHEY and CDR2 SMNVEV (reference sequence). The CDR3 DNA reads as TGTGCCAGCAGTTTACCAGCGGGAGGGCGTAGTGAGCAGTTCTTC. Translation gives CASSLPAGGRSEQFF.

This clone was counted once. The chain has TRBV5-4 and TRBJ2-7; D is possibly TRBD1 (6 bases). CDR1 is SGHNT, CDR2 YYREEE, per germline (reference sequence). The CDR3 spans 12 residues. Trimming removed 3 bases at V and 3 bases at J, with 7 bases between. Here the CDR3 reads CASSSRGYEQYF. CDR3 DNA sequence: TGTGCCAGCAGCTCCAGGGGCTACGAGCAGTACTTC. Combining the CDR3 with reference TRBV5-4 and TRBJ2-7 gives the whole variable domain ETGVTQSPTHLIKTRGQQVTLRCSSQSGHNTVSWYQQALGQGPQFIFQYYREEENGRGNFPPRFSGLQFPNYSSELNVNALELDDSALYLCASSSRGYEQYFGPGTRLTVT.

The V gene is TRBV18, the J gene TRBJ2-1; 9 bases are a match to TRBD2. Germline V CDR1 and CDR2: KGHSH, LQKENI. The CDR3 is 14 amino acids. The junction had 4 bases not matched to a gene; V was cut back by 0 bases and J by 10 bases. In DNA, the CDR3 is TGTGCCAGCTCACCACCAACTAGCGGGCTCGAGCAGTTCTTC. Translating it yields CASSPPTSGLEQFF.

V usage is TRBV9 and J usage is TRBJ2-2, with a weak D call TRBD2 (5 bases). The V end lost 4 bases, the J end lost 0 bases, and 19 bases lay between the germline ends. Germline CDR1 reads SGDLS; CDR2 reads YYNGEE. This CDR3 is 18 amino acids long. The CDR3 region is CASSPEIVWRANTGELFF. CDR3 coding DNA: TGTGCCAGCAGCCCCGAGATCGTGTGGCGGGCGAACACCGGGGAGCTGTTTTTT.

In its sample, this clone was seen a few times. The rearrangement joins TRBV29-1 to TRBJ1-2; D is uncertain. V was clipped by 5 bases and J by 3 bases, with 4 bases between them. This CDR3 comprises 10 residues. In germline, CDR1 is SQVTM, CDR2 ANQGSEA. The CDR3 sequence: CSVLDYGYTF. CDR3 in DNA: TGCAGCGTTCTCGACTATGGCTACACCTTC.

The rearrangement uses TRBV29-1 and TRBJ1-2; the D gene is possibly TRBD1 (5 bases). The V gene lost 3 bases and the J gene lost 4 bases, with 18 bases spanning the gap. CDR3 size: 15 residues. CDR1 SQVTM and CDR2 ANQGSEA come from the germline V gene. The CDR3 sequence is CSVEWGDLQGYGYTF. The CDR3 coding sequence is TGCAGCGTTGAGTGGGGGGACTTACAAGGCTATGGCTACACCTTC.

The V and J genes are TRBV4-1 and TRBJ2-1; 7 bases align to TRBD2. The CDR3 contains 15 residues. CDR1 is MGHRA, CDR2 YSYEKL, per germline. J gave up 9 bases and V 1 base, and 9 bases lay outside the gene matches. The CDR3 DNA is TGCGCCAGCAGCCAAGGGGGACTATCTTCGGCTGAGCAGTTCTTC. It yields the protein CASSQGGLSSAEQFF.

The rearrangement uses TRBV29-1 and TRBJ2-5; the match to TRBD1 covers 11 bases. The tail of the sequence fits TRBJ2-7 better, so the J call may be wrong. This CDR3 comprises 15 residues. Germline V CDR1 and CDR2: SQVTM, ANQGSEA. As DNA, the CDR3 is TGCAGCGTAGGTACGGGACAGGGGGTAATCTACGAGCAGTACTTC. Protein product: CSVGTGQGVIYEQYF.

The chain employs TRBV6-1 and TRBJ2-3, with D possibly matching TRBD1 (6 bases). The CDR3 length is 15 residues. V was trimmed by 3 bases and J by 1 base, leaving 11 bases between them. Germline lookup yields CDR1 MNHNS and CDR2 SASEGT. The CDR3 DNA reads as TGTGCCAGCAGTGACGGGGACACCCGCACAGATACGCAGTATTTT. Encoded protein: CASSDGDTRTDTQYF.

CDR3 amino acids: CASSFGLLAENTGELFF. The CDR3 DNA reads TGTGCCAGCAGCTTCGGGCTACTAGCGGAAAACACCGGGGAGCTGTTTTTT. This sequence joins TRBV7-6 and TRBJ2-2; 8 bases map to TRBD2. There are 17 residues in the CDR3. V trimming: 3 bases; J trimming: 2 bases; junction bases outside the gene matches: 8. The germline V gene encodes CDR1 SGHVS and CDR2 FNYEAQ.

The V and J genes are TRBV11-3 and TRBJ2-1, with no clear D. The germline gives CDR1 SGHNT, CDR2 YENEEA. The CDR3 runs to 14 residues. Trimming removed 4 bases from V and 10 bases from J, with 17 bases in between. CDR3 DNA: TGTGCCAGCAGCTCCGCCTGGTCCTTTGCGGAGCAGTTCTTC. This encodes CASSSAWSFAEQFF.

The chain joins TRBV4-1 to TRBJ2-7; the match to TRBD2 covers 7 bases. Germline V gives CDR1 MGHRA, CDR2 YSYEKL. The V segment lost 0 bases and the J segment 5 bases; nucleotides outside the gene matches: 10. This CDR3 has 16 amino acids. The CDR3 DNA reads as TGCGCCAGCAGCCAAGATTTTGGAGCGGGATTGGACGAGCAGTACTTC. It yields the protein CASSQDFGAGLDEQYF.

The chain links TRBV9 to TRBJ1-1; 7 bases are a match to TRBD1. Trimming removed 0 bases from V and 2 bases from J; junction bases left unmatched: 1. Germline V gene lookup returns CDR1 SGDLS and CDR2 YYNGEE. The CDR3 is made up of 14 amino acids. CDR3 loop: CASSVGDRNTEAFF. The CDR3 DNA sequence: TGTGCCAGCAGCGTAGGGGACAGAAACACTGAAGCTTTCTTT.

The gene calls are TRBV7-2 and TRBJ2-7; 10 bases line up with TRBD1. The trim removed 3 bases at V and 5 bases at J, leaving 7 bases unmatched. The CDR3 loop spans 15 amino acids. Looked up from germline, CDR1 is SGHTA and CDR2 is FQGNSA. CDR3 amino acids: CASSFPDRGRDEQYF. DNA for the CDR3: TGTGCCAGCAGCTTCCCAGACAGGGGGCGCGACGAGCAGTACTTC.

The J gene is TRBJ2-3, the V gene TRBV23-1; tentatively, D is TRBD1 (5 bases). TRBV23-1 carries the ORF label, with uncertain function. The CDR3 has 16 residues. V lost 3 bases and J 2 bases, leaving 15 bases between the germline ends. CDR3 sequence (DNA): TGCGCCAGCAGTCATAGCCCGTACAGGAACACAGATACGCAGTATTTT. Amino acids: CASSHSPYRNTDTQYF.

The chain recombines TRBV27 with TRBJ2-7; maybe TRBD2 (6 bases). Trimming pared 5 bases from V and 6 bases from J, leaving 14 bases between. This CDR3 is 13 amino acids long. Germline-derived CDR1 and CDR2 are MNHEY and SMNVEV (reference sequence). CDR3 DNA: TGTGCCAGCAGTGCCTGGGGACTCGGCGAGCAGTACTTC. Its protein is CASSAWGLGEQYF.

The chain employs TRBV7-3 and TRBJ2-1, with D unclear. Per germline, CDR1 SGHTA and CDR2 FQGTGA. The V end was cut by 1 base, the J end by 0 bases, with 13 bases between. The CDR3 sequence is 17 residues long. The CDR3 coding sequence is TGTGCCAGCAGCTTAAAGCGAAAGAGCAGCTCCTACAATGAGCAGTTCTTC. It encodes CASSLKRKSSSYNEQFF.

V usage is TRBV2 and J usage is TRBJ2-7, with D unclear. Trimming left V 2 bases short and J 4 bases short, with 9 bases between. This CDR3 has 13 amino acids. Germline assignment: CDR1 SNHLY and CDR2 FYNNEI. The CDR3 here is CASSEQAPYEQYF. CDR3 in DNA: TGTGCCAGCAGTGAACAGGCTCCTTACGAGCAGTACTTC.

The chain uses TRBV6-5 and TRBJ2-1; D may be TRBD2 (6 bases). With 6 bases removed from V and 4 bases from J, the gap between germline ends came to 16 bases. CDR3 length equals 15 residues. Germline CDR1 reads MNHEY; CDR2 reads SVGAGI. The CDR3 here is CASSPTGDSYNEQFF. CDR3 DNA: TGTGCCAGCAGCCCCACGGGAGATTCTTACAATGAGCAGTTCTTC.

This clone turned up a few times. The DNA for the CDR3 is TGTGCCAGCAGTTTATCAATAGGGGCCGGTGAAGGCTACACCTTC. It yields the protein CASSLSIGAGEGYTF. J is TRBJ1-2 and V is TRBV27, with D perhaps matching TRBD1 (5 bases). Germline V gene data show CDR1 as MNHEY and CDR2 as SMNVEV (reference sequence). The CDR3 spans 15 residues. Trimming took 0 bases from V and 8 from J, leaving 16 bases between them.